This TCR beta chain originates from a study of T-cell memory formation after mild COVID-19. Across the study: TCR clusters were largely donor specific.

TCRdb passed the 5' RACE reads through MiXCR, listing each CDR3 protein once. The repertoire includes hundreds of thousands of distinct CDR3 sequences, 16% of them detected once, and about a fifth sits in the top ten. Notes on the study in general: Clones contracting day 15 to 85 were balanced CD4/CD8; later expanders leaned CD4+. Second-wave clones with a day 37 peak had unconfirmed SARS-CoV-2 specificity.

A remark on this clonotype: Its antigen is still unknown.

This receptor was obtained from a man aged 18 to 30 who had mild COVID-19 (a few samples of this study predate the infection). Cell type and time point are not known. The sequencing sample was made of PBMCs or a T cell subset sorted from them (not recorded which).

The CDR3 loop is CATSRDATYSNQPQHF. In nucleotides, the CDR3 is TGTGCCACCAGCAGAGATGCGACGTATAGCAATCAGCCCCAGCATTTT. The chain couples TRBV15 to TRBJ1-5; D remains ambiguous. Trimming removed 0 bases at V and 0 bases at J, with 9 bases between. Germline lookup yields CDR1 LNHNV and CDR2 YYDKDF (reference sequence). This CDR3 has 16 residues. Combining the CDR3 with reference TRBV15 and TRBJ1-5 gives the whole variable domain DAMVIQNPRYQVTQFGKPVTLSCSQTLNHNVMYWYQQKSSQAPKLLFHYYDKDFNNEADTPDNFQSRRPNTSFCFLDIRSPGLGDTAMYLCATSRDATYSNQPQHFGDGTRLSIL.